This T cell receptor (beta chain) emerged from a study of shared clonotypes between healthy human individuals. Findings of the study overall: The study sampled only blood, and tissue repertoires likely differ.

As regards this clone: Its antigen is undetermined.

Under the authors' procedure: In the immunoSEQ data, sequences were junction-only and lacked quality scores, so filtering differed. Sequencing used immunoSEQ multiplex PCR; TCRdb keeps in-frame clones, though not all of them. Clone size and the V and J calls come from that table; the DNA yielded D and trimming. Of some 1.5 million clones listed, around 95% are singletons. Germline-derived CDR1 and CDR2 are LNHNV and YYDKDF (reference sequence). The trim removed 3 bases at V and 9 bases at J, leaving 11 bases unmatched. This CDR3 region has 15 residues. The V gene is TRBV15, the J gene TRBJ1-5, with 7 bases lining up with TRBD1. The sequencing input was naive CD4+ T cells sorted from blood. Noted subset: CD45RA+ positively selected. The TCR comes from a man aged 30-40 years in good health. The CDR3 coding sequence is TGTGCCACCAGCAGGGCAGGACAGGCCGCAGGGCCCCAGCATTTT. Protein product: CATSRAGQAAGPQHF.